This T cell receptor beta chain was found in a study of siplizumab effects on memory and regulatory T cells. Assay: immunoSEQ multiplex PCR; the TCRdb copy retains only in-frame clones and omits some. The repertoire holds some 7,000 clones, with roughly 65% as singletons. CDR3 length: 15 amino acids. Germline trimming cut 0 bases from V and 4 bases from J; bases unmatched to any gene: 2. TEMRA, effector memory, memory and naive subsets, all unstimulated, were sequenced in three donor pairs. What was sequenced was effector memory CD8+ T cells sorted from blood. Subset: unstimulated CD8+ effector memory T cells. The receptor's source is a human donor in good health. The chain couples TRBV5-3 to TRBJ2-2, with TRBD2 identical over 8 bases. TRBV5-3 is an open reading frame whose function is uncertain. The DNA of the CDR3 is TGTGCCAGAAGCTTGGCCGGGACTAGCACCGGGGAGCTGTTTTTT. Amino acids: CARSLAGTSTGELFF.